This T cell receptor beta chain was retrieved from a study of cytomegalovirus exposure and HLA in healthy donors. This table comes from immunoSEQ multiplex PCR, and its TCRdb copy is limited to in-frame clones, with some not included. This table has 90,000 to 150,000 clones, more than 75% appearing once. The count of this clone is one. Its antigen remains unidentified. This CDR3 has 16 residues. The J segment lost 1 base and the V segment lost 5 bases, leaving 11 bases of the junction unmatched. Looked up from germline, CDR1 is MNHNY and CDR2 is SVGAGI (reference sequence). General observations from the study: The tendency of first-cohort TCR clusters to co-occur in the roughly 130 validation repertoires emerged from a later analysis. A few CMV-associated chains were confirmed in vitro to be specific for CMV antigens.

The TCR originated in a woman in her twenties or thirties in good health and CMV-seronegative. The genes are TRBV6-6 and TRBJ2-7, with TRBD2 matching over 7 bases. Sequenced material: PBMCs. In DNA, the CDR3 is TGTGCCAGCAGTAAAACGGGAAGCGGGGCTTCCTACGAGCAGTACTTC. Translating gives CASSKTGSGASYEQYF.